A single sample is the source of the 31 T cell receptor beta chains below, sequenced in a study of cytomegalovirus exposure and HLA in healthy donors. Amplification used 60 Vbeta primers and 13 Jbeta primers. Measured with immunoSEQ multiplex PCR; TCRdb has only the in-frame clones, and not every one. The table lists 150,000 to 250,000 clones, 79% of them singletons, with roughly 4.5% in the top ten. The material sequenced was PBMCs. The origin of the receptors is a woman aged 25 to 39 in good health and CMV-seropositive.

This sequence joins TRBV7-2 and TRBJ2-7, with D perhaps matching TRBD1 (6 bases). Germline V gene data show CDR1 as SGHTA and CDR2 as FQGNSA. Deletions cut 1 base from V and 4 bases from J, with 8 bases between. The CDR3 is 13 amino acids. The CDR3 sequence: CASSLGRGYEQYF. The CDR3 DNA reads TGTGCCAGCAGCTTAGGCAGGGGTTACGAGCAGTACTTC.

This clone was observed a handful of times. CDR3 loop: CASSPDTNYGYTF. Written as DNA, the CDR3 is TGTGCCAGCAGCCCTGACACCAACTATGGCTACACCTTC. This chain connects TRBV7-6 to TRBJ1-2; D gene unclear. Germline lookup yields CDR1 SGHVS and CDR2 FNYEAQ. The CDR3 is 13 amino acids. The V and J ends lost 5 bases and 2 bases respectively, with 9 bases between them.

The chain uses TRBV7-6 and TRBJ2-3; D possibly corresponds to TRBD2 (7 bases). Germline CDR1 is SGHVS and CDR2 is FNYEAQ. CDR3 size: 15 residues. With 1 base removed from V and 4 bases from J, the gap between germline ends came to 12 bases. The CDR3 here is CASSLGGRGADTQYF. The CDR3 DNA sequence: TGTGCCAGCAGCTTAGGAGGGAGGGGGGCAGATACGCAGTATTTT.

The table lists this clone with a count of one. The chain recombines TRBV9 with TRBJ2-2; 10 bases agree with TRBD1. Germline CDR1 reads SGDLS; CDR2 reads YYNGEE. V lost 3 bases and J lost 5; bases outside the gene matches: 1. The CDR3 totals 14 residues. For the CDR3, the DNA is TGTGCCAGCAGCGGGGGACAGGGGACCGGGGAGCTGTTTTTT. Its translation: CASSGGQGTGELFF.

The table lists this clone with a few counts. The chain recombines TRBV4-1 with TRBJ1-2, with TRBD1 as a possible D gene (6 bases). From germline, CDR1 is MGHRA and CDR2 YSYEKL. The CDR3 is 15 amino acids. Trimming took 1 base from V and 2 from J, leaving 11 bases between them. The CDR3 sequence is CASSQGRTANYGYTF. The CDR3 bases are TGCGCCAGCAGCCAAGGAAGGACAGCCAACTATGGCTACACCTTC.

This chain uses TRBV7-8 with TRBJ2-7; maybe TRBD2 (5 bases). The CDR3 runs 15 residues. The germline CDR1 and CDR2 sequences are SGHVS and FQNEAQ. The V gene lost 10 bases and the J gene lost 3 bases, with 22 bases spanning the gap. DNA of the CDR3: TGTGCCACTTATAACGAGGGCCCGCCATACTACGAGCAGTACTTC. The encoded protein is CATYNEGPPYYEQYF.

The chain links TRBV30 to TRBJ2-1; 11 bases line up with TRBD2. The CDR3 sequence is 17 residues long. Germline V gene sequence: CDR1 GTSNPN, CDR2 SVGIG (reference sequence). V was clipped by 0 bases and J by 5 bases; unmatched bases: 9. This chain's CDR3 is CAWSVLAGGFENNEQFF. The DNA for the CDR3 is TGTGCCTGGAGTGTTTTAGCGGGAGGGTTTGAGAACAATGAGCAGTTCTTC.

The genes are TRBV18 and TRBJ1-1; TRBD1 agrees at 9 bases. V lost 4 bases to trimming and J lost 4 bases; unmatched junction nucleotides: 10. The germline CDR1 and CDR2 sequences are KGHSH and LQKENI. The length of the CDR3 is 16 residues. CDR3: CASSQPIQGAATEAFF. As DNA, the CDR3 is TGTGCCAGCTCACAACCTATACAGGGGGCAGCCACTGAAGCTTTCTTT.

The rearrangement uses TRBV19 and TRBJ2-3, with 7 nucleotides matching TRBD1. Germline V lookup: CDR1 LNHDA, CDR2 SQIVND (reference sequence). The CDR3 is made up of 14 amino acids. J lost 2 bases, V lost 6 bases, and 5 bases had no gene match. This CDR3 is CASRKTGTTDTQYF. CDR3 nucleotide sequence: TGTGCCAGTAGGAAGACAGGGACCACAGATACGCAGTATTTT.

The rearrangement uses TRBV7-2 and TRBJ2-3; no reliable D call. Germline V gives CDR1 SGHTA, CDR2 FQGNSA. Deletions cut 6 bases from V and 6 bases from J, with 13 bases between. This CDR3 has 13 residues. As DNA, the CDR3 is TGTGCCAGCAGGGGTAGTGCTAGGGATACGCAGTATTTT. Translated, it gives CASRGSARDTQYF.

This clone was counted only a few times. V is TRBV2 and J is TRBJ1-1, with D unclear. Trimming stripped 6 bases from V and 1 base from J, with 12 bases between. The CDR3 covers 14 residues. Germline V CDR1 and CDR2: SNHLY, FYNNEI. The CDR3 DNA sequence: TGTGCCAGCAGCCCAGACAATACGAACACTGAAGCTTTCTTT. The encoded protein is CASSPDNTNTEAFF.

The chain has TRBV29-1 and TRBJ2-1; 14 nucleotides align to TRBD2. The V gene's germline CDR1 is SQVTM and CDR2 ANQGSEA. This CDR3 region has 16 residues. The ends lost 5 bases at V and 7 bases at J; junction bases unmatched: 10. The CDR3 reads CSVSSGLAGEGNEQFF. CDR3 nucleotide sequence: TGCAGCGTTAGTTCGGGACTAGCGGGAGAGGGTAATGAGCAGTTCTTC.

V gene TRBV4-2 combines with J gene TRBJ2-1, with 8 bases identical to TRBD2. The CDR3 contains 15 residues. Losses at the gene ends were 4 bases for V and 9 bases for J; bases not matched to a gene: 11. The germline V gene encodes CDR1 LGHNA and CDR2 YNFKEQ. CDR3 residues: CASSPLTGLGSEQFF. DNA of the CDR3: TGTGCCAGCAGCCCTCTCACGGGACTAGGGAGTGAGCAGTTCTTC.

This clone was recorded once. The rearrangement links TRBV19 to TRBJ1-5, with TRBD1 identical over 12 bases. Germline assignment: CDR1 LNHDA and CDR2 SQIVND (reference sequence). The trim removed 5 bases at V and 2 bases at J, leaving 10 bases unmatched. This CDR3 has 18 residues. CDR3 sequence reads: CASSLRPGQGAGNQPQHF. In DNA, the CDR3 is TGTGCCAGTAGTCTAAGACCGGGACAGGGGGCGGGCAATCAGCCCCAGCATTTT.

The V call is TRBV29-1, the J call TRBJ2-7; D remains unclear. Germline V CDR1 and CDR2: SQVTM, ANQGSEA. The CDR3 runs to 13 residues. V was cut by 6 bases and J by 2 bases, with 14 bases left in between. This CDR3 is CSVDTESAYEQYF. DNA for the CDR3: TGCAGCGTCGATACAGAATCCGCCTACGAGCAGTACTTC.

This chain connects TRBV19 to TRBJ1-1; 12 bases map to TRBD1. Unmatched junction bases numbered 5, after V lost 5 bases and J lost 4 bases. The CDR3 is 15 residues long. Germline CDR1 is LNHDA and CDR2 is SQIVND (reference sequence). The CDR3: CASSGTGGVFTEAFF. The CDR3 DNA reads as TGTGCCAGTAGTGGGACAGGGGGCGTTTTCACTGAAGCTTTCTTT.

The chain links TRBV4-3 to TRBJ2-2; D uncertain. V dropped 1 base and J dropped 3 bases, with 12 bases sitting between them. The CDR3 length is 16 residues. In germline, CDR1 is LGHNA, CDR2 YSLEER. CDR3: CASSQVGPEDTGELFF. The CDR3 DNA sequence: TGCGCCAGCAGCCAAGTAGGCCCCGAGGACACCGGGGAGCTGTTTTTT.

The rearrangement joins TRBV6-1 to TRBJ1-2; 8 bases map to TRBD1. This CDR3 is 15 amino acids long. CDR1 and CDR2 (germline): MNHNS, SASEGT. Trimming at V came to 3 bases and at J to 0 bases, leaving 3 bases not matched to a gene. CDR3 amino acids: CASSEGQVANYGYTF. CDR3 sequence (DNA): TGTGCCAGCAGTGAGGGACAGGTAGCTAACTATGGCTACACCTTC.

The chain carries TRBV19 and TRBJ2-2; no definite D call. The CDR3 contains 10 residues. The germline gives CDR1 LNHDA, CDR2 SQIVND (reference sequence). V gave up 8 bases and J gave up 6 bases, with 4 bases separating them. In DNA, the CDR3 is TGTGCCAGTTCCGCCGGGGAGCTGTTTTTT. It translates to CASSAGELFF.

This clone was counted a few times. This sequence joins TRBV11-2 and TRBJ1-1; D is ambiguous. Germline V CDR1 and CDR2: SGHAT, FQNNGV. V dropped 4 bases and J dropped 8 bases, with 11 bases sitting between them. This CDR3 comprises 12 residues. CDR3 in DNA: TGTGCCAGCAGCTCCCCCCCCGAGGAAGCTTTCTTT. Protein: CASSSPPEEAFF.

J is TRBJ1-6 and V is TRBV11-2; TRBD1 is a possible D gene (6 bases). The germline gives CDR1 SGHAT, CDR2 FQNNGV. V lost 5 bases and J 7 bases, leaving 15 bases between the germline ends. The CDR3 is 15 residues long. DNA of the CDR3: TGTGCCAGCAGCATCCGGGGGGGGCGGAATTCACCCCTCCACTTT. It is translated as CASSIRGGRNSPLHF.

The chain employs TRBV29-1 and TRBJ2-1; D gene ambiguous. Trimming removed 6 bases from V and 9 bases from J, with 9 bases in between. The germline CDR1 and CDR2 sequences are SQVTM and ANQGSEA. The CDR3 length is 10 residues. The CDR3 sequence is CSVRVIEQFF. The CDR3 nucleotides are TGCAGCGTACGGGTAATTGAGCAGTTCTTC.

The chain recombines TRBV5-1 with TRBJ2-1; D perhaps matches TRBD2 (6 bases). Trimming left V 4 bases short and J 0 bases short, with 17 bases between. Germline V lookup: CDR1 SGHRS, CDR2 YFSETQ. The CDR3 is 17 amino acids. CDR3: CASSMDRRGISYNEQFF. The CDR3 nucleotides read TGCGCCAGCAGCATGGATCGACGCGGGATCTCCTACAATGAGCAGTTCTTC. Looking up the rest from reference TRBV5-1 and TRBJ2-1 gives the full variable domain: KAGVTQTPRYLIKTRGQQVTLSCSPISGHRSVSWYQQTPGQGLQFLFEYFSETQRNKGNFPGRFSGRQFSNSRSEMNVSTLELGDSALYLCASSMDRRGISYNEQFFGPGTRLTVL.

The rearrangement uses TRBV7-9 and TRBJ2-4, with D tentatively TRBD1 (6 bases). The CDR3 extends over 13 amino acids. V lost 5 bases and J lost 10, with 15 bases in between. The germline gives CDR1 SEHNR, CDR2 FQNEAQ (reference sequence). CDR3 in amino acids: CASSEPGQMIQYF. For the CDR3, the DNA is TGTGCCAGCAGCGAACCGGGACAAATGATTCAGTACTTC.

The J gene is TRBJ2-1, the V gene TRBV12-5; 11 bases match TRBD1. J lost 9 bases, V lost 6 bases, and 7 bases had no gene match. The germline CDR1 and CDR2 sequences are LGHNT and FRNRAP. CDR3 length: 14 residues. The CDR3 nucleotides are TGTGCTAGTGGCCTCGGACAGGGGGCTGGTGAGCAGTTCTTC. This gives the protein CASGLGQGAGEQFF.

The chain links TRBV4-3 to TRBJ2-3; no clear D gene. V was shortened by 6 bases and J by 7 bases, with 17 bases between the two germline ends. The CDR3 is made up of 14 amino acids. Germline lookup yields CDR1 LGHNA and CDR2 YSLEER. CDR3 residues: CASSRSLGTHTQYF. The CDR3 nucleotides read TGCGCCAGCAGTCGGAGCCTAGGCACCCATACGCAGTATTTT.

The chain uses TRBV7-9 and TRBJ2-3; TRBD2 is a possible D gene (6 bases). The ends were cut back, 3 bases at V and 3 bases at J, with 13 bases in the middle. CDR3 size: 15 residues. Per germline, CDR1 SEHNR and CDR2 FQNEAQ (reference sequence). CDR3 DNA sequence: TGTGCCAGCAGCTTGACCTACCGGGGGACAGATACGCAGTATTTT. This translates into CASSLTYRGTDTQYF.

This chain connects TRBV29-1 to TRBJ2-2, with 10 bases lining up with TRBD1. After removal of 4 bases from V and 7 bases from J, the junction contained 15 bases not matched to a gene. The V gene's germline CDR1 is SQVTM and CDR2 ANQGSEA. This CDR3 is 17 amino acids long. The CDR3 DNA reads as TGCAGCGTTGGCCTCCCAGGGAGACAGGGGGCGAGCGGGGAGCTGTTTTTT. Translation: CSVGLPGRQGASGELFF.

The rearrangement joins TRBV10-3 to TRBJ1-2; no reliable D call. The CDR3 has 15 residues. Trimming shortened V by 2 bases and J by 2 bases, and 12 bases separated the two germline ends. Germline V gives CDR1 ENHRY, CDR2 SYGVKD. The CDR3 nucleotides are TGTGCCATCAGTGAGATCGCGGATATGAACTATGGCTACACCTTC. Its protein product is CAISEIADMNYGYTF.

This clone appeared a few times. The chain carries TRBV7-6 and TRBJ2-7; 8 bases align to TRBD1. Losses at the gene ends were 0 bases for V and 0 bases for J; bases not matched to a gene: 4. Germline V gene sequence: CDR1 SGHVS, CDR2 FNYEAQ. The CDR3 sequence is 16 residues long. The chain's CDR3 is CASSLAGTGISYEQYF. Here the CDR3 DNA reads TGTGCCAGCAGCTTAGCTGGGACAGGAATCTCCTACGAGCAGTACTTC.

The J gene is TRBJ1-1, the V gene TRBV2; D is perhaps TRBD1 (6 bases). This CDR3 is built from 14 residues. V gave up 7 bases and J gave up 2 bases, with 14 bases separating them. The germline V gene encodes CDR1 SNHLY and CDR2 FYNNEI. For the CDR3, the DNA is TGTGCCAGCACCCGAGGGGGAACCAACACTGAAGCTTTCTTT. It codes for CASTRGGTNTEAFF.